The next 14 T cell receptor beta chains were all read from a single sample in a study of shared clonotypes between healthy human individuals. Measured with immunoSEQ multiplex PCR; TCRdb has only the in-frame clones, and not every one. The data show 2,500,000 or so clones, roughly 93% seen once. Sequencing was carried out using naive CD4+ T cells from PBMCs. Subset described: CD45RA+ positively selected. Every receptor here comes from a man aged 18 to 35 in good health. Some clones in this sample may be carry-over from other donors' samples.

The sample holds one count of this clone. V is TRBV25-1 and J is TRBJ2-7, with 7 bases identical to TRBD1. CDR1 is MGHDK, CDR2 SYGVNS, per germline. V shed 4 bases, J shed 4 bases, and the junction held 7 bases outside the gene matches. This CDR3 is built from 14 residues. As DNA, the CDR3 is TGTGCCAGCAGTGGGACAGGAGCCCATTACGAGCAGTACTTC. It translates to CASSGTGAHYEQYF.

CDR3 in DNA: TGCGCCAGCTCCCGGACCGAGTCCTACAATGAGCAGTTCTTC. Translated: CASSRTESYNEQFF. The gene calls are TRBV5-1 and TRBJ2-1; no definite D call. The CDR3 has 14 amino acids. Germline V lookup: CDR1 SGHRS, CDR2 YFSETQ. V gave up 7 bases and J gave up 1 base, with 12 bases separating them.

This clone was seen just once. The rearrangement uses TRBV28 and TRBJ1-1; possibly TRBD1 for D (6 bases). V was trimmed by 5 bases and J by 0 bases, leaving 19 bases between them. CDR3 length: 17 amino acids. In germline, CDR1 is MDHEN, CDR2 SYDVKM. This chain's CDR3 is CASSVGGPFLMNTEAFF. The CDR3 nucleotides read TGTGCCAGCAGTGTCGGGGGGCCCTTCCTTATGAACACTGAAGCTTTCTTT.

The CDR3, as DNA: TGTGCCAGCAGCTTAGGAAGTAGCGGGACCAGCACAGATACGCAGTATTTT. Protein sequence: CASSLGSSGTSTDTQYF. The gene calls are TRBV11-2 and TRBJ2-3; TRBD2 matches 8 bases. Germline CDR1 is SGHAT and CDR2 is FQNNGV. The CDR3 spans 17 residues. Trimming cost V 1 base and J 0 bases; bases outside gene matches: 6. Supplemented by reference TRBV11-2 and TRBJ2-3, the full variable domain reads EAGVAQSPRYKIIEKRQSVAFWCNPISGHATLYWYQQILGQGPKLLIQFQNNGVVDDSQLPKDRFSAERLKGVDSTLKIQPAKLEDSAVYLCASSLGSSGTSTDTQYFGPGTRLTVL.

The chain links TRBV27 to TRBJ2-2, with a possible D match to TRBD2 (6 bases). CDR3 length equals 17 residues. V lost 4 bases and J 2 bases, leaving 17 bases between the germline ends. Germline V gene lookup returns CDR1 MNHEY and CDR2 SMNVEV (reference sequence). The CDR3: CASSSHNWRDNTGELFF. Written as DNA, the CDR3 is TGTGCCAGCAGTTCCCATAACTGGAGGGATAACACCGGGGAGCTGTTTTTT.

The chain carries TRBV18 and TRBJ1-1; 7 bases match TRBD1. J lost 5 bases, V lost 2 bases, and 8 bases had no gene match. Germline loops: CDR1 KGHSH, CDR2 LQKENI. This CDR3 region has 15 residues. The CDR3 protein is CASSPDREKGTEAFF. CDR3 sequence (DNA): TGTGCCAGCTCACCAGACAGGGAGAAAGGGACTGAAGCTTTCTTT. Full variable domain (outside the CDR3, taken from reference TRBV18 and TRBJ1-1): NAGVMQNPRHLVRRRGQEARLRCSPMKGHSHVYWYRQLPEEGLKFMVYLQKENIIDESGMPKERFSAEFPKEGPSILRIQQVVRGDSAAYFCASSPDREKGTEAFFGQGTRLTVV.

The rearrangement links TRBV7-2 to TRBJ1-5; D is ambiguous. This CDR3 comprises 13 residues. Trimming pared 1 base from V and 5 bases from J, leaving 6 bases between. The germline V gene has CDR1 SGHTA and CDR2 FQGNSA. The CDR3 region is CASSLDTYQPQHF. CDR3 DNA: TGTGCCAGCAGCTTAGATACATATCAGCCCCAGCATTTT.

The chain links TRBV25-1 to TRBJ2-2; a possible D gene is TRBD1 (6 bases). The CDR3 covers 16 residues. Deletions cut 6 bases from V and 2 bases from J, with 16 bases between. Per the germline V gene, CDR1 is MGHDK and CDR2 is SYGVNS. This chain's CDR3 is CASRSGTRGNTGELFF. The CDR3 coding sequence is TGTGCCAGCAGATCCGGGACAAGGGGAAACACCGGGGAGCTGTTTTTT.

The chain employs TRBV5-5 and TRBJ1-1; 7 bases line up with TRBD1. The CDR3 is made up of 15 amino acids. After removal of 0 bases from V and 1 base from J, the junction contained 3 bases not matched to a gene. Germline loops: CDR1 SGHKS, CDR2 YYEKEE (reference sequence). The DNA for the CDR3 is TGTGCCAGCAGCTTGGAAGGGGGCTGGAACACTGAAGCTTTCTTT. As protein: CASSLEGGWNTEAFF.

This clone was recorded once. The chain carries TRBV4-1 and TRBJ2-7; D gene ambiguous. The CDR3 totals 16 residues. V was shortened by 0 bases and J by 1 base, with 13 bases between the two germline ends. In germline, CDR1 is MGHRA, CDR2 YSYEKL. CDR3 residues: CASSQDARYLSYEQYF. The CDR3 DNA is TGCGCCAGCAGCCAAGATGCCCGGTACCTTTCCTACGAGCAGTACTTC.

This chain joins TRBV19 and TRBJ1-4; D unresolved. Germline CDR1 LNHDA, CDR2 SQIVND (reference sequence). The length of the CDR3 is 15 residues. The V end was cut by 5 bases, the J end by 6 bases, with 16 bases between. CDR3 sequence reads: CASSEIRATDEKLFF. The CDR3 DNA reads TGTGCCAGTAGTGAGATCCGGGCCACGGATGAAAAACTGTTTTTT.

This chain links TRBV5-8 with TRBJ1-4; D is undetermined. Trimming cost V 0 bases and J 6 bases, with 12 bases left between them. This CDR3 contains 15 residues. Germline CDR1 reads SGHTS; CDR2 reads YDEGEE. CDR3: CASSLGTRMDEKLFF. The CDR3 nucleotides are TGTGCCAGCAGCTTGGGTACCCGAATGGATGAAAAACTGTTTTTT.

The gene calls are TRBV15 and TRBJ2-6; TRBD1 matches 8 bases. Germline V gene data show CDR1 as LNHNV and CDR2 as YYDKDF (reference sequence). The trim removed 2 bases at V and 3 bases at J, leaving 3 bases unmatched. This CDR3 has 16 residues. The CDR3 coding sequence is TGTGCCACCAGCAGAATTGACAGGGGTGGGGCCAACGTCCTGACTTTC. Its translation is CATSRIDRGGANVLTF.

This clone was recorded once. The V and J genes are TRBV28 and TRBJ2-1; tentatively, D is TRBD1 or TRBD2 (5 bases each). Trimming removed 4 bases at V and 11 bases at J, with 24 bases between. CDR3 size: 16 residues. Germline V lookup: CDR1 MDHEN, CDR2 SYDVKM. The DNA for the CDR3 is TGTGCCAGCAGTTCCTCAACCGAGGGGCTGTTCCGTAAGCAGTTCTTC. Translating it yields CASSSSTEGLFRKQFF.